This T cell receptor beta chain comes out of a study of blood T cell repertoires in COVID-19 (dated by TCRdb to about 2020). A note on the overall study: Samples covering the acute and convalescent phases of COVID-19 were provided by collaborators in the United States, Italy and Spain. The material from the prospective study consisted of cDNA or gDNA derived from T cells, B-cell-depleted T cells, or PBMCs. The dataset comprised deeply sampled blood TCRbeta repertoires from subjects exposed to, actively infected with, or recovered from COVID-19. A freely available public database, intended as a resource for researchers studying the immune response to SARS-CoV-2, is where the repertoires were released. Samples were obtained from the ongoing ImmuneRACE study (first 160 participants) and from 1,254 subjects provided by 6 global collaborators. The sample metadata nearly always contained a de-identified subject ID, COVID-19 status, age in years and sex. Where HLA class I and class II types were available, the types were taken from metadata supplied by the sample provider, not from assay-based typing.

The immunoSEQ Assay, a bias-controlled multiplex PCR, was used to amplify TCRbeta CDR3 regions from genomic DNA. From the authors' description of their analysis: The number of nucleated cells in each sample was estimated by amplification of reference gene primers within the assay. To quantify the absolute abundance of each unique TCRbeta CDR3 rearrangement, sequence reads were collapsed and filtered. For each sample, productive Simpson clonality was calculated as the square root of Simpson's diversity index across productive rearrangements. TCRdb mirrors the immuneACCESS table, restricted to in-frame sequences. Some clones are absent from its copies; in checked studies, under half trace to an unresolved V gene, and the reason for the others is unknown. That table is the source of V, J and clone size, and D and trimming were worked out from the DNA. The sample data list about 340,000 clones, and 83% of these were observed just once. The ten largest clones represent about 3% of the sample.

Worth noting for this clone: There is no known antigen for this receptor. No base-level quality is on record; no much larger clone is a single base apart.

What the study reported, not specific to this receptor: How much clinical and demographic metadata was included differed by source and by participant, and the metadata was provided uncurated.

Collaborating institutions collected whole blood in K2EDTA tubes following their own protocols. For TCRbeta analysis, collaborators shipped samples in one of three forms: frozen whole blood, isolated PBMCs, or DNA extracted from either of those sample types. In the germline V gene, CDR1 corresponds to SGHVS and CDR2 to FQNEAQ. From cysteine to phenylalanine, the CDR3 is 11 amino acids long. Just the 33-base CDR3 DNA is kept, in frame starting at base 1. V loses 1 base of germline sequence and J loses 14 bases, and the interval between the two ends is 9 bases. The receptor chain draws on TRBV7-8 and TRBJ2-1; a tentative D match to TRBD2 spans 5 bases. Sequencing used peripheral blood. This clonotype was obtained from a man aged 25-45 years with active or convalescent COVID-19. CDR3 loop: CASSLGTLEFF. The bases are TGTGCCAGCAGCTTAGGGACTCTCGAGTTCTTC.